This T cell receptor beta chain is from a study of Tregs in tolerant kidney transplant recipients. Germline CDR1 is SGHNT and CDR2 is YENEEA. Trimming cost V 1 base and J 8 bases, with 8 bases left between them. The CDR3 has 12 residues. This clone was observed once. What it binds is unknown. Here immunoSEQ multiplex PCR was the method, and the copy in TCRdb shows in-frame clones only, minus some. The table lists tens of thousands of clones, under 90% of them singletons, with 2% to 2.5% in the top ten. The chain employs TRBV11-3 and TRBJ1-1; D is unresolved. Sequenced: Tregs from blood cultured with allogeneic cells. This clonotype originated in a human donor in good health. Written as DNA, the CDR3 is TGTGCCAGCAGCTTAGTCGGGGAGGAAGCTTTCTTT. This codes for CASSLVGEEAFF.